This T cell receptor (beta chain) is from a study of identifying expanded T cells in peripheral blood. This clone was observed a single time. Clones were read by immunoSEQ multiplex PCR, and TCRdb kept only the in-frame ones, dropping some. The table includes about 85,000 clones, around 89% detected once. The CDR3 extends over 14 amino acids. V was pared by 2 bases and J by 6 bases, with 11 bases between. Germline assignment: CDR1 SGHNT and CDR2 YYREEE (reference sequence). The chain carries TRBV5-4 and TRBJ2-2; D remains unclear. Input material: blood. The receptor comes from a person aged 18 to 70 in good health. CDR3 bases: TGTGCCAGCAGCTTTTATGACCGTCCCGGGGAGCTGTTTTTT. It encodes CASSFYDRPGELFF.